The clone carrying this T cell receptor beta chain is a singleton in its sample. The Seattle patients, enrolled during active infection, were followed longitudinally. In the source study's methods: By means of reference gene primer amplification, nucleated cell counts were estimated. Assay: immunoSEQ multiplex PCR; the TCRdb copy retains only in-frame clones and omits some. That table is the source of V, J and clone size, and D and trimming were worked out from the DNA. This sample has 450,000 or so clones; 89% occur once, and the top ten carry around 0.95%. The sample is drawn from a study of blood T cell repertoires in COVID-19. Turning to the study itself: Whether acute or convalescent, the COVID-19 samples came from the United States, Italy and Spain. From T cells, B-cell-depleted T cells, or PBMCs came the material, which was cDNA or gDNA.

The CDR3 contains 17 residues. V lost 5 bases, J lost 4 bases, and 9 bases stayed unmatched. Germline V CDR1 and CDR2: SGHVS, FQNEAQ. V usage is TRBV7-8 and J usage is TRBJ2-1, with TRBD2 matching 12 bases. This receptor was identified in a man younger than 35 with COVID-19, enrolled during active disease. Material: peripheral blood. In DNA, the CDR3 is TGTGCCAGCAGCATTAGACTAGCGGGGGAGGTATACAATGAGCAGTTCTTC. Amino acid sequence: CASSIRLAGEVYNEQFF.